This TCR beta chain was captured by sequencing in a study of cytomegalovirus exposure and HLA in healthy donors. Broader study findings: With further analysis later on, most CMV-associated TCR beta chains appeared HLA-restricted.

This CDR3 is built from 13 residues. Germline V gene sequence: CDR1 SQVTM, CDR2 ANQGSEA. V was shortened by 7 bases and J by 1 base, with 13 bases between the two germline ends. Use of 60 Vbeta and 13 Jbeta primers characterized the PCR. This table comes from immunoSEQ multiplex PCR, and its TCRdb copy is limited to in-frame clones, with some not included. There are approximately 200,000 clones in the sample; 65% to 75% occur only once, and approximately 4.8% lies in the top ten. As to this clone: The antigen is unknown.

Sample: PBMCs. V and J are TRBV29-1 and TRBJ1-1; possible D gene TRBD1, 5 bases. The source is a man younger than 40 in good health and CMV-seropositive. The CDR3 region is CSAMTAWNTEAFF. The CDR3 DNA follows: TGCAGCGCCATGACAGCTTGGAACACTGAAGCTTTCTTT.